Below, 20 T cell receptor beta chains from the same sample are listed, as sequenced in a study. TCRdb fed the 5' RACE reads into MiXCR, producing one record per CDR3 protein. The sample contains about 7,200 distinct CDR3 sequences, 35% to 45% of which appear only once. Source material: memory CD4+ T cells sorted from blood. Subset: memory CD4+ T cells, CD4+CD45RO+CD25-. Receptors were obtained from a female donor with breast cancer.

A few counts support this clonotype. The chain recombines TRBV5-1 with TRBJ2-7; 7 nucleotides line up with TRBD2. The CDR3 contains 12 residues. Germline CDR1 reads SGHRS; CDR2 reads YFSETQ. V trimming: 5 bases; J trimming: 2 bases; junction bases outside the gene matches: 1. Written as DNA, the CDR3 is TGCGCCAGCAGTCGGGGGGCCTACGAGCAGTACTTC. This translates into CASSRGAYEQYF.

The gene calls are TRBV25-1 and TRBJ1-1; unclear D gene. This CDR3 is built from 12 residues. Trimming stripped 3 bases from V and 5 bases from J, with 7 bases between. The V gene's germline CDR1 is MGHDK and CDR2 SYGVNS. CDR3 in DNA: TGTGCCAGCAGTGATTTAGGGACTGAAGCTTTCTTT. This encodes CASSDLGTEAFF. Drawing the rest from reference TRBV25-1 and TRBJ1-1, the complete variable domain is EADIYQTPRYLVIGTGKKITLECSQTMGHDKMYWYQQDPGMELHLIHYSYGVNSTEKGDLSSESTVSRIRTEHFPLTLESARPSHTSQYLCASSDLGTEAFFGQGTRLTVV.

V gene TRBV29-1 combines with J gene TRBJ2-2, with D unclear. Trimming stripped 2 bases from V and 1 base from J, with 8 bases between. The CDR3 totals 14 residues. Per germline, CDR1 SQVTM and CDR2 ANQGSEA. CDR3 region: CSVEPGENTGELFF. CDR3 nucleotides: TGCAGCGTTGAACCTGGCGAGAACACCGGGGAGCTGTTTTTT.

This chain uses TRBV6-5 with TRBJ1-5; the match to TRBD1 covers 8 bases. Looked up from germline, CDR1 is MNHEY and CDR2 is SVGAGI. The CDR3 extends over 14 amino acids. Unmatched junction bases numbered 8, after V lost 7 bases and J lost 6 bases. This CDR3 is CASTPTGGGQPQHF. DNA for the CDR3: TGTGCCAGCACCCCAACAGGGGGAGGTCAGCCCCAGCATTTT.

This clonotype has more than one count but fewer than ten. The chain links TRBV12-3 or TRBV12-4 to TRBJ2-3; TRBD2 matches at 7 bases. The CDR3 has 15 amino acids. V shed 3 bases and J 0 bases; nucleotides not matched to a gene: 3. The CDR3 sequence is CASSFWGGSTDTQYF. The CDR3 DNA reads TGTGCCAGCAGTTTCTGGGGAGGGAGCACAGATACGCAGTATTTT.

The chain couples TRBV6-5 to TRBJ2-3, with 10 bases aligning to TRBD2. The CDR3 totals 18 residues. After removal of 5 bases from V and 0 bases from J, the junction contained 11 bases not matched to a gene. Germline CDR1 reads MNHEY; CDR2 reads SVGAGI. The CDR3 loop reads CASSLRTSGRASTDTQYF. The DNA of the CDR3 is TGTGCCAGCAGTCTTCGGACTAGCGGACGGGCTAGCACAGATACGCAGTATTTT.

In this sample, this clonotype is medium-sized. V and J are TRBV7-2 and TRBJ2-7, with D possibly matching TRBD2 (6 bases). Germline loops: CDR1 SGHTA, CDR2 FQGNSA. The CDR3 has 14 amino acids. V lost 2 bases, J lost 4 bases, and 12 bases lay in between. The CDR3 DNA follows: TGTGCCAGCAGCTTATTAGGAGGAGGGTACGAGCAGTACTTC. Translating it yields CASSLLGGGYEQYF. The variable domain in full, completed from reference TRBV7-2 and TRBJ2-7, reads GAGVSQSPSNKVTEKGKDVELRCDPISGHTALYWYRQSLGQGLEFLIYFQGNSAPDKSGLPSDRFSAERTGGSVSTLTIQRTQQEDSAVYLCASSLLGGGYEQYFGPGTRLTVT.

This clonotype was picked up a small number of times. The chain joins TRBV5-4 to TRBJ2-3; 8 bases agree with TRBD2. The ends lost 0 bases at V and 3 bases at J; junction bases unmatched: 6. Looked up from germline, CDR1 is SGHNT and CDR2 is YYREEE (reference sequence). This CDR3 spans 16 amino acids. The CDR3 loop reads CASSLGGTSRTDTQYF. CDR3 nucleotide sequence: TGTGCCAGCAGCTTGGGCGGGACTAGTCGTACAGATACGCAGTATTTT. Full variable domain (missing parts from reference TRBV5-4 and TRBJ2-3): ETGVTQSPTHLIKTRGQQVTLRCSSQSGHNTVSWYQQALGQGPQFIFQYYREEENGRGNFPPRFSGLQFPNYSSELNVNALELDDSALYLCASSLGGTSRTDTQYFGPGTRLTVL.

This clonotype was seen more than once but under ten times. The chain has TRBV28 and TRBJ2-2; D is unclear. This CDR3 is built from 16 residues. V dropped 5 bases and J dropped 1 base, with 14 bases sitting between them. Germline-derived CDR1 and CDR2 are MDHEN and SYDVKM. The CDR3 sequence: CASSPILGRNTGELFF. DNA of the CDR3: TGTGCCAGCAGTCCAATTCTAGGAAGGAACACCGGGGAGCTGTTTTTT.

This clonotype was observed a few times. The chain employs TRBV10-3 and TRBJ1-1; D gene ambiguous. V was trimmed by 6 bases and J by 0 bases, leaving 14 bases between them. The CDR3 contains 15 residues. Germline values: CDR1 ENHRY, CDR2 SYGVKD. The CDR3 loop reads CAIRGALRLNTEAFF. The CDR3 coding sequence is TGTGCCATCAGGGGAGCGCTCAGATTGAACACTGAAGCTTTCTTT.

The genes are TRBV12-2 and TRBJ1-6; the DNA was not used to check the table's D call, TRBD1. TRBV12-2 is listed as a pseudogene. CDR3 length: 15 residues. The CDR3 loop is CASRLRSGDLSPLHF. The DNA for the CDR3 is TGTGCAAGTCGCTTACGATCCGGGGACCTTTCGCCCCTCCACTTT.

By proportion, this clonotype is medium-sized. This chain connects TRBV28 to TRBJ2-1; TRBD1 agrees at 10 bases. The germline V gene has CDR1 MDHEN and CDR2 SYDVKM. The V and J ends lost 5 bases and 8 bases, in that order; junction bases with no gene match: 12. This CDR3 spans 16 amino acids. DNA of the CDR3: TGTGCCAGCAGTGACACCCGGGGACAGGGGTTGGATGAGCAGTTCTTC. Its protein product is CASSDTRGQGLDEQFF.

The V call is TRBV12-3 or TRBV12-4, the J call TRBJ2-3; 13 bases are a match to TRBD2. V trimming: 8 bases; J trimming: 1 base; junction bases outside the gene matches: 0. This CDR3 comprises 14 residues. The CDR3 region is CASGTSGGTDTQYF. Written as DNA, the CDR3 is TGTGCCAGCGGGACTAGCGGGGGCACAGATACGCAGTATTTT.

V gene TRBV7-6 combines with J gene TRBJ1-1; maybe TRBD1 (5 bases). CDR3 length equals 13 residues. The ends were cut back, 4 bases at V and 1 base at J, with 7 bases in the middle. Germline V lookup: CDR1 SGHVS, CDR2 FNYEAQ. The CDR3 nucleotides are TGTGCCAGCAGCTCCGACAGGAACACTGAAGCTTTCTTT. It translates to CASSSDRNTEAFF.

The genes are TRBV9 and TRBJ1-5, with D maybe TRBD1 (6 bases). Germline-derived CDR1 and CDR2 are SGDLS and YYNGEE. V lost 0 bases and J lost 1, with 20 bases in between. This CDR3 is built from 19 residues. CDR3 sequence reads: CASSVVRGSGGLSNQPQHF. CDR3 sequence (DNA): TGTGCCAGCAGCGTAGTAAGGGGGAGCGGGGGGCTCAGCAATCAGCCCCAGCATTTT.

This clonotype was detected once. This clone may be a read error of a much larger clone one base away. V usage is TRBV4-1 and J usage is TRBJ2-6; no reliable D call. This CDR3 spans 17 amino acids. Germline-derived CDR1 and CDR2 are MGHRA and YSYEKL. CDR3 sequence reads: CASGQPLEISGANVLTF. The CDR3 nucleotides are TGCGCCAGCGGCCAGCCCCTGGAAATCTCTGGGGCCAACGTCCTGACTTTC.

The chain has TRBV20-1 and TRBJ2-1; 16 positions agree with TRBD2. The length of the CDR3 is 17 residues. In germline, CDR1 is DFQATT, CDR2 SNEGSKA (reference sequence). CDR3 in amino acids: CRPNKPGLAGGSNEQFF. The CDR3 bases are TGCAGGCCGAACAAACCGGGACTAGCGGGGGGGAGCAATGAGCAGTTCTTC.

In this sample, this clonotype is medium-sized. The chain is built from TRBV20-1 and TRBJ2-1; 10 positions agree with TRBD2. This CDR3 spans 12 amino acids. Per the germline V gene, CDR1 is DFQATT and CDR2 is SNEGSKA (reference sequence). Trimming removed 7 bases from V and 6 bases from J; junction bases left unmatched: 3. The CDR3 region is CSVLAGANEQFF. The CDR3 nucleotides read TGCAGTGTGCTAGCGGGAGCCAATGAGCAGTTCTTC.

J is TRBJ1-5 and V is TRBV6-2 or TRBV6-3; D ambiguous. V was shortened by 6 bases and J by 7 bases, with 13 bases between the two germline ends. The CDR3 has 13 amino acids. Germline loops: CDR1 MNHEY, CDR2 SVGEGT. The CDR3 region is CASSRSSRQPQHF. In nucleotides, the CDR3 is TGTGCCAGCAGCCGATCCTCCAGGCAGCCCCAGCATTTT.

This rearrangement joins TRBV30 to TRBJ2-5, with D perhaps being TRBD1 or TRBD2 (5 bases each). This CDR3 is 13 amino acids long. Between the trimmed V and J ends, which lost 2 bases and 7 bases, there was a span of 14 bases. CDR1 is GTSNPN, CDR2 SVGIG, per germline (reference sequence). In DNA form, the CDR3 reads TGTGCCTGGAGTACGGGACCGGCGGGGACCCAGTACTTC. Translation gives CAWSTGPAGTQYF.